This TCR beta chain was sequenced for a study of cytomegalovirus exposure and HLA in healthy donors. The study's findings and limits: Evidence from a later analysis indicated that most CMV-associated TCR beta chains looked HLA-restricted. Rarity marked most TCR sequences, yet some public TCRs occurred in many donors. Reported performance of the classifier showed diagnosis of cytomegalovirus status with high specificity and sensitivity.

Remarks on this clone: Its antigen is still unknown.

PCR primers comprised 60 Vbeta and 13 Jbeta primers. TCRdb's table, derived via immunoSEQ multiplex PCR, lists solely in-frame clones and lacks some. The repertoire holds more than 110,000 clones, 79% seen once, with approximately 0.97% in the top ten. The sample was PBMCs. The sequence derives from a young man in good health and CMV-seronegative.

The CDR3 coding sequence is TGTGCCAGCAGCCACCAGAGACAGGGTTACACTGAAGCTTTCTTT. Translated, it gives CASSHQRQGYTEAFF. J is TRBJ1-1 and V is TRBV7-2; 7 nucleotides align to TRBD1. Germline V CDR1 and CDR2: SGHTA, FQGNSA. Trimming at V came to 5 bases and at J to 3 bases, leaving 9 bases not matched to a gene. The CDR3 is 15 amino acids. The whole variable domain, filled in from reference TRBV7-2 and TRBJ1-1, reads GAGVSQSPSNKVTEKGKDVELRCDPISGHTALYWYRQSLGQGLEFLIYFQGNSAPDKSGLPSDRFSAERTGGSVSTLTIQRTQQEDSAVYLCASSHQRQGYTEAFFGQGTRLTVV.